These T cell receptor beta chains were read from a single sample in a study of CD8 T cells in Susac syndrome. MiXCR was run by TCRdb on the immunoSEQ multiplex PCR reads, yielding one entry per CDR3 protein. The repertoire holds tens of thousands of distinct CDR3 sequences, with roughly 91% as singletons. Sample: CD8+ T cells from PBMCs. These receptors originate from a human donor with multiple sclerosis. Both conserved end residues are part of each CDR3. D genes are given only for firm matches. The size of a clone is reported for some rows only, either as once, few or many, or as a class for expanded clones.

size	D	V	J	CDR3	DNA
NA	NA	TRBV7-9	TRBJ2-7	CASSSSTSYEQYF	TGTGCCAGCAGCTCCTCAACGTCCTACGAGCAGTACTTC
NA	NA	TRBV5-6	TRBJ1-1	CASSPTQGLNTEAFF	TGTGCCAGCAGCCCGACCCAGGGACTTAACACTGAAGCTTTCTTT
NA	TRBD2	TRBV9	TRBJ2-5	CASSPGRAGVSPRTQYF	TGTGCCAGCAGCCCAGGAAGGGCGGGAGTCTCTCCAAGGACCCAGTACTTC
NA	NA	TRBV5-1	TRBJ1-1	CASSEGLINTEVFF	TGCGCCAGCAGCGAGGGACTCATCAACACTGAAGTTTTCTTT
medium-sized	NA	TRBV7-2	TRBJ2-5	CASSRLRGAQETQYF	TGTGCCAGCAGCCGTCTTCGGGGGGCCCAAGAGACCCAGTACTTC
NA	NA	TRBV7-9	TRBJ2-7	CASSLGILLEQYF	TGTGCCAGCAGCTTAGGCATTTTGCTCGAGCAGTACTTC
NA	NA	TRBV3-1	TRBJ2-1	CASSQDAGSSYNEQFF	TGTGCCAGCAGCCAAGATGCGGGAAGCTCCTACAATGAGCAGTTCTTC
NA	NA	TRBV20-1	TRBJ1-2	CSAGIGFNYGYTF	TGCAGTGCTGGCATTGGATTTAACTATGGCTACACCTTC
NA	TRBD1	TRBV4-3	TRBJ1-2	CASSQAHRDRDNYGYTF	TGCGCCAGCAGCCAAGCGCACAGGGACAGGGATAACTATGGCTACACCTTC
NA	NA	TRBV11-2	TRBJ2-5	CASSLEQIQETQYF	TGTGCCAGCAGCTTAGAACAGATCCAAGAGACCCAGTACTTC
NA	NA	TRBV13	TRBJ2-7	CASSLAGVTPYEQYF	TGTGCCAGCAGCTTAGCGGGAGTTACACCCTACGAGCAGTACTTC
NA	NA	TRBV15	TRBJ1-5	CATSRVPGSNQPQHF	TGTGCCACCAGCAGAGTTCCAGGGAGCAATCAGCCCCAGCATTTT
NA	NA	TRBV7-6	TRBJ2-7	CASSLDGSSYEQYF	TGTGCCAGCAGCTTAGACGGTAGCTCCTACGAGCAGTACTTC
NA	NA	TRBV6-5	TRBJ2-7	CASSYGQGEVDEQYF	TGTGCCAGCAGTTACGGCCAGGGGGAGGTCGACGAGCAGTACTTC
NA	TRBD2	TRBV9	TRBJ2-7	CASSVTSGTYEQYF	TGTGCCAGCAGCGTGACTAGCGGAACCTACGAGCAGTACTTC
NA	NA	TRBV2	TRBJ1-2	CASSDPGYYGYTF	TGTGCCAGCAGTGACCCGGGATACTATGGCTACACCTTC
once	TRBD2	TRBV27	TRBJ2-7	CASNPTSGNYEQYF	TGTGCCAGCAATCCAACTAGCGGGAACTACGAGCAGTACTTC